The 6 T cell receptor beta chains given below trace back to one sample, sequenced in a study of beta chain features in type 1 diabetes. Findings and limits, study-wide: Moderate yet significant TCRB CDR3 shortening was seen in Type 1 diabetes patients in all four CD4+ subsets.

Isolated RNA was reverse transcribed in full, so expressed TCRB transcripts were sequenced. Generated by immunoSEQ multiplex PCR, the TCRdb table keeps only in-frame clones and is missing some. The data show tens of thousands of clones, with around 45% seen just once and roughly 1.5% held by the top ten. No antigens are known for them. The sequenced material came from Tregs from blood. These receptors all come from a young man with type 1 diabetes.

The chain carries TRBV7-9 and TRBJ2-3; 8 bases map to TRBD2. This CDR3 is built from 14 residues. From germline, CDR1 is SEHNR and CDR2 FQNEAQ (reference sequence). V dropped 5 bases and J dropped 5; count of bases not matched to a gene: 6. The CDR3 bases are TGTGCCAGCAGCATTTTTCTAGCGGGAGATACGCAGTATTTT. Amino acid sequence: CASSIFLAGDTQYF.

The rearrangement links TRBV19 to TRBJ1-2; D might be TRBD1 (5 bases). The CDR3 covers 12 residues. Germline loops: CDR1 LNHDA, CDR2 SQIVND (reference sequence). The V and J ends lost 0 bases and 7 bases respectively, with 6 bases between them. The CDR3 DNA reads TGTGCCAGTAGTATAGAACAGGTTGGCTACACCTTC. Its translation is CASSIEQVGYTF. The variable domain in full, with the rest retrieved from reference TRBV19 and TRBJ1-2, is DGGITQSPKYLFRKEGQNVTLSCEQNLNHDAMYWYRQDPGQGLRLIYYSQIVNDFQKGDIAEGYSVSREKKESFPLTVTSAQKNPTAFYLCASSIEQVGYTFGSGTRLTVV.

This sequence joins TRBV27 and TRBJ1-4, with TRBD1 as a possible D gene (6 bases). The germline gives CDR1 MNHEY, CDR2 SMNVEV (reference sequence). CDR3 length: 14 amino acids. Deletions cut 6 bases from V and 11 bases from J, with 19 bases between. This CDR3 reads CASSPDGGGLKLFF. The DNA of the CDR3 is TGTGCCAGCAGCCCGGATGGGGGCGGGTTGAAACTGTTTTTT.

In this sample, this clone turned up a few times. The chain is built from TRBV10-3 and TRBJ2-7; 13 bases are a match to TRBD2. Losses at the gene ends were 3 bases for V and 6 bases for J; bases not matched to a gene: 14. There are 18 residues in the CDR3. Germline assignment: CDR1 ENHRY and CDR2 SYGVKD. CDR3 loop: CAISELAGGTIVSREQYF. As DNA, the CDR3 is TGTGCCATCAGTGAACTAGCGGGAGGGACTATAGTTTCCCGCGAGCAGTACTTC.

The chain links TRBV7-6 to TRBJ1-1; TRBD1 matches 8 bases. Germline lookup yields CDR1 SGHVS and CDR2 FNYEAQ. The CDR3 has 15 residues. The J segment lost 0 bases and the V segment lost 2 bases, leaving 2 bases of the junction unmatched. The DNA of the CDR3 is TGTGCCAGCAGCTTATACAGGGGGGTGAACACTGAAGCTTTCTTT. Translation gives CASSLYRGVNTEAFF.

This clone has just a few counts. This chain joins TRBV28 and TRBJ2-1, with 16 bases identical to TRBD2. CDR1 is MDHEN, CDR2 SYDVKM, per germline. The CDR3 runs 19 residues. J lost 0 bases, V lost 8 bases, and 10 bases had no gene match. For the CDR3, the DNA is TGTGCCAGCCCACCCTGGGGGACTAGCGGGAGGGCCTCCTACAATGAGCAGTTCTTC. The encoded protein is CASPPWGTSGRASYNEQFF.